The 29 T cell receptor beta chains below were found in one sample sequenced in a study of human T cells and chemical hapten exposure (dated by TCRdb to about 2021). Libraries were prepared through RACE. The sequencer was a NextSeq 500. The public sequencing data were trimmed at Q25 with fastp and processed into clonotypes with MiXCR by TCRdb, which kept only in-frame beta chains. Rows matching on CDR3 protein sequence are summarized as one entry with the most common DNA and genes. The sample yields 360,000 or so distinct CDR3 sequences; under 6.5% were counted once. The top ten clones comprise about 6% of the sample. The sample's time point label, in plain terms: patch test 2, 6 weeks after DPC sensitization. This sample's treatment or condition label indicates: therapeutic diphenylcyclopropenone sensitization with weekly scalp DPC. The material was whole blood, obtained in connection with sensitization to the hapten diphenylcyclopropenone (DPC). The receptors stem from a woman younger than 35 with alopecia areata. Some clones in this sample may be carry-over from other donors' samples.

The table lists this clonotype with many counts. The V and J genes are TRBV10-3 and TRBJ1-1; D is undetermined. The CDR3 extends over 11 amino acids. Germline V gives CDR1 ENHRY, CDR2 SYGVKD. Trimming shortened V by 7 bases and J by 4 bases, and 7 bases separated the two germline ends. As DNA, the CDR3 is TGTGCCATCACAAAGGGCACTGAAGCTTTCTTT. This translates into CAITKGTEAFF.

The rearrangement uses TRBV20-1 and TRBJ1-1, with D unclear. The CDR3 is 12 residues long. Germline loops: CDR1 DFQATT, CDR2 SNEGSKA (reference sequence). Trimming took 5 bases from V and 2 from J, leaving 9 bases between them. The CDR3 DNA is TGCAGTGCTCCCGACATCAACACTGAAGCTTTCTTT. The encoded protein is CSAPDINTEAFF.

Ten or more counts support this clonotype. CDR3 in amino acids: CASSFSGGASDTQYF. The CDR3 coding sequence is TGTGCCAGCAGCTTTAGCGGGGGGGCCTCAGATACGCAGTATTTT. The V gene is TRBV7-6, the J gene TRBJ2-3; 11 bases align to TRBD2. Trimming removed 3 bases from V and 4 bases from J; junction bases left unmatched: 3. The CDR3 loop spans 15 amino acids. Per the germline V gene, CDR1 is SGHVS and CDR2 is FNYEAQ.

The chain joins TRBV12-3 or TRBV12-4 to TRBJ2-7; the match to TRBD1 covers 7 bases. The CDR3 consists of 12 residues. V was clipped by 9 bases and J by 4 bases; unmatched bases: 6. The CDR3, as DNA: TGTGCCAGTGGACAGGTGAAATACGAGCAGTACTTC. It is translated as CASGQVKYEQYF.

This clonotype came up many times. The rearrangement joins TRBV12-3 or TRBV12-4 to TRBJ1-2, with 11 nucleotides matching TRBD1. The length of the CDR3 is 14 residues. The V segment lost 6 bases and the J segment 6 bases; nucleotides outside the gene matches: 6. The CDR3 is CASSPGQGADGYTF. CDR3 coding DNA: TGTGCCAGCAGCCCCGGACAGGGGGCAGATGGCTACACCTTC.

This clonotype was recorded at least ten times. This chain connects TRBV28 to TRBJ2-3, with 7 bases matching TRBD2. Germline V gene lookup returns CDR1 MDHEN and CDR2 SYDVKM. Trimming took 5 bases from V and 4 from J; bases not matched to a gene: 6. This CDR3 is built from 14 residues. CDR3 sequence: CASSRRTSSDTQYF. CDR3 coding DNA: TGTGCCAGCAGTCGAAGGACTAGTTCAGATACGCAGTATTTT.

This clonotype was observed a handful of times. This chain joins TRBV4-2 and TRBJ1-6, with TRBD1 matching 7 bases. The germline CDR1 and CDR2 sequences are LGHNA and YNFKEQ. The CDR3 has 20 residues. V dropped 0 bases and J dropped 7; count of bases not matched to a gene: 18. The CDR3, as DNA: TGTGCCAGCAGCCAAGAGTCCGGAGGACAGGCGGCCTCTCTGAATTCACCCCTCCACTTT. Translated: CASSQESGGQAASLNSPLHF.

This clonotype has at least ten counts. The genes are TRBV7-9 and TRBJ1-4; weak D call: TRBD1 (5 bases). CDR1 and CDR2 from the germline V gene are SEHNR and FQNEAQ (reference sequence). The CDR3 contains 15 residues. The V and J ends lost 5 bases and 8 bases respectively, with 18 bases between them. The CDR3, as DNA: TGTGCCAGCAGCCCACTGGGAGGGGAGGGCGAAAAACTGTTTTTT. Amino acids: CASSPLGGEGEKLFF.

In its sample, this clonotype was seen a few times. The chain employs TRBV5-1 and TRBJ1-2; D may be TRBD1 (5 bases). Between the trimmed V and J ends, which lost 0 bases and 2 bases, there was a span of 17 bases. CDR3 length: 17 residues. Germline V gene sequence: CDR1 SGHRS, CDR2 YFSETQ. In nucleotides, the CDR3 is TGCGCCAGCAGCTTGGCCACATTCAGGGATCAGAACTATGGCTACACCTTC. Translated: CASSLATFRDQNYGYTF.

Only a few counts were recorded for this clonotype. V and J are TRBV2 and TRBJ1-5; D possibly corresponds to TRBD1 (6 bases). CDR3 length equals 18 residues. Trimming pared 2 bases from V and 1 base from J, leaving 18 bases between. The germline V gene encodes CDR1 SNHLY and CDR2 FYNNEI. In DNA, the CDR3 is TGTGCCAGCAGTGAATCACAGGGAGGGTTGTACAGCAATCAGCCCCAGCATTTT. This codes for CASSESQGGLYSNQPQHF. The full variable domain, in which reference TRBV2 and TRBJ1-5 provide the parts outside the CDR3, is EPEVTQTPSHQVTQMGQEVILRCVPISNHLYFYWYRQILGQKVEFLVSFYNNEISEKSEIFDDQFSVERPDGSNFTLKIRSTKLEDSAMYFCASSESQGGLYSNQPQHFGDGTRLSIL.

This clonotype came up many times. The chain combines TRBV6-5 with TRBJ1-3; 8 bases align to TRBD1. The germline gives CDR1 MNHEY, CDR2 SVGAGI. The CDR3 runs to 14 residues. The V and J ends lost 6 bases and 4 bases, in that order; junction bases with no gene match: 5. The CDR3 DNA is TGTGCCAGCAGCCTGACAGGGGACGGAAACACCATATATTTT. As protein: CASSLTGDGNTIYF.

This clonotype was seen ten or more times. The chain joins TRBV5-5 to TRBJ2-5, with 9 bases fitting TRBD1. CDR1 is SGHKS, CDR2 YYEKEE, per germline (reference sequence). Germline trimming cut 0 bases from V and 2 bases from J; bases unmatched to any gene: 2. This CDR3 is built from 15 residues. In DNA form, the CDR3 reads TGTGCCAGCAGCTTGGGGACAGGGGATCAAGAGACCCAGTACTTC. It is translated as CASSLGTGDQETQYF.

There are many counts of this clonotype. This chain uses TRBV5-1 with TRBJ2-7; a weak D match, TRBD1 (5 bases). V shed 3 bases and J shed 0 bases, with 16 bases lying between them. The CDR3 extends over 16 amino acids. The germline V gene has CDR1 SGHRS and CDR2 YFSETQ. This chain's CDR3 is CASSWSTGISSYEQYF. For the CDR3, the DNA is TGCGCCAGCAGCTGGAGTACAGGTATCAGCTCCTACGAGCAGTACTTC.

This clonotype appeared a few times. The genes are TRBV7-9 and TRBJ2-7; TRBD1 agrees at 7 bases. CDR1 is SEHNR and CDR2 is FQNEAQ in the germline V gene (reference sequence). This CDR3 is built from 16 residues. The J segment lost 3 bases and the V segment lost 2 bases, leaving 10 bases of the junction unmatched. CDR3 bases: TGTGCCAGCAGCTTACCGGCCGGGACAGTTGACTACGAGCAGTACTTC. Its protein product is CASSLPAGTVDYEQYF.

This clonotype was seen a handful of times. The V gene is TRBV6-5, the J gene TRBJ1-1; 7 nucleotides agree with TRBD1. The V and J ends lost 6 bases and 4 bases, in that order; junction bases with no gene match: 2. Germline CDR1 and CDR2: MNHEY and SVGAGI. The CDR3 has 12 amino acids. As DNA, the CDR3 is TGTGCCAGCAGGACAGGGCCCACTGAAGCTTTCTTT. Its protein is CASRTGPTEAFF.

This clonotype turned up a few times. The chain links TRBV4-3 to TRBJ1-3, with D unclear. The CDR3 sequence is 17 residues long. Germline assignment: CDR1 LGHNA and CDR2 YSLEER. V gave up 0 bases and J gave up 0 bases, with 12 bases separating them. CDR3 DNA: TGCGCCAGCAGCCAAGATATGGAGTTCTACTCTGGAAACACCATATATTTT. Translation gives CASSQDMEFYSGNTIYF.

The table lists this clonotype with a few counts. This chain joins TRBV27 and TRBJ2-2; tentative D call: TRBD1 (7 bases). V was trimmed by 2 bases and J by 4 bases, leaving 11 bases between them. The CDR3 contains 15 residues. The germline V gene encodes CDR1 MNHEY and CDR2 SMNVEV (reference sequence). CDR3 bases: TGTGCCAGCAGTTTACAGGGGGAGGTCACCGGGGAGCTGTTTTTT. Its protein is CASSLQGEVTGELFF.

This clonotype was detected many times. The V call is TRBV7-2, the J call TRBJ1-5; possible D gene TRBD1, 5 bases. Germline V gene sequence: CDR1 SGHTA, CDR2 FQGNSA. Between the trimmed V and J ends, which lost 5 bases and 4 bases, there was a span of 15 bases. The CDR3 has 15 residues. CDR3 in DNA: TGTGCCAGCAGCCAAACGGCAGGGAAGAATCAGCCCCAGCATTTT. It encodes CASSQTAGKNQPQHF.

This clonotype was seen many times. The rearrangement joins TRBV7-2 to TRBJ1-2; no firm D call. Germline V gene sequence: CDR1 SGHTA, CDR2 FQGNSA. The V end lost 1 base, the J end lost 7 bases, and 22 bases lay between the germline ends. This CDR3 region has 17 residues. The CDR3 region has the DNA TGTGCCAGCAGCTTAGTAACGGATCGGGTCCACCGCGGTGGCTACACCTTC. Protein sequence: CASSLVTDRVHRGGYTF. The whole variable domain, filled in from reference TRBV7-2 and TRBJ1-2, reads GAGVSQSPSNKVTEKGKDVELRCDPISGHTALYWYRQSLGQGLEFLIYFQGNSAPDKSGLPSDRFSAERTGGSVSTLTIQRTQQEDSAVYLCASSLVTDRVHRGGYTFGSGTRLTVV.

This clonotype occurred a few times. V gene TRBV25-1 combines with J gene TRBJ2-5, with TRBD2 matching over 10 bases. The V and J ends lost 3 bases and 5 bases, in that order; junction bases with no gene match: 3. This CDR3 spans 14 amino acids. Per germline, CDR1 MGHDK and CDR2 SYGVNS. The CDR3 here is CASSEPGLAETQYF. CDR3 DNA: TGTGCCAGCAGTGAGCCGGGACTAGCGGAGACCCAGTACTTC.

The sample holds many counts of this clonotype. This chain links TRBV10-3 with TRBJ1-1; tentatively, D is TRBD1 (5 bases). This CDR3 has 13 amino acids. Deletions cut 4 bases from V and 7 bases from J, with 13 bases between. CDR1 and CDR2 from the germline V gene are ENHRY and SYGVKD. CDR3 in DNA: TGTGCCATCAGTGGGACGACAGCACTTGAAGCTTTCTTT. This gives the protein CAISGTTALEAFF.

This clonotype was observed a handful of times. The chain has TRBV12-3 or TRBV12-4 and TRBJ1-2, with a possible D match to TRBD1 (5 bases). Trimming took 6 bases from V and 4 from J, leaving 12 bases between them. The CDR3 runs 13 residues. CDR3 bases: TGTGCCAGCAGCTCAGGGAACATCTATGGCTACACCTTC. Translating gives CASSSGNIYGYTF.

In this sample, this clonotype turned up many times. The chain uses TRBV20-1 and TRBJ2-7; 7 nucleotides line up with TRBD2. The CDR3 extends over 12 amino acids. Trimming removed 6 bases from V and 4 bases from J; junction bases left unmatched: 6. Germline lookup yields CDR1 DFQATT and CDR2 SNEGSKA (reference sequence). CDR3 sequence reads: CSAPGGGYEQYF. CDR3 in DNA: TGCAGTGCCCCTGGGGGGGGTTACGAGCAGTACTTC.

This sequence joins TRBV5-1 and TRBJ1-5, with D uncertain. CDR3 length: 14 amino acids. V was trimmed by 0 bases and J by 4 bases, leaving 8 bases between them. CDR1 SGHRS and CDR2 YFSETQ come from the germline V gene. The CDR3 protein is CASSLGAANQPQHF. In DNA, the CDR3 is TGCGCCAGCAGCTTGGGGGCAGCTAATCAGCCCCAGCATTTT. The full variable domain, completed using reference TRBV5-1 and TRBJ1-5, is KAGVTQTPRYLIKTRGQQVTLSCSPISGHRSVSWYQQTPGQGLQFLFEYFSETQRNKGNFPGRFSGRQFSNSRSEMNVSTLELGDSALYLCASSLGAANQPQHFGDGTRLSIL.

J is TRBJ2-1 and V is TRBV3-1; 8 nucleotides align to TRBD1. Unmatched junction bases numbered 11, after V lost 6 bases and J lost 7 bases. This CDR3 region has 15 residues. Germline values: CDR1 LGHDT, CDR2 YNNKEL (reference sequence). The CDR3 spells CASSQGAGPGNEQFF. CDR3 nucleotides: TGTGCCAGCAGTCAGGGGGCGGGCCCCGGGAATGAGCAGTTCTTC.

This clonotype was observed a handful of times. J is TRBJ1-4 and V is TRBV6-5, with D unresolved. The CDR3 covers 14 residues. Germline CDR1 MNHEY, CDR2 SVGAGI. Between the trimmed V and J ends, which lost 2 bases and 7 bases, there was a span of 11 bases. The CDR3 sequence: CASSYRVQSEKLFF. The CDR3 DNA reads TGTGCCAGCAGTTACAGGGTTCAGAGTGAAAAACTGTTTTTT.

This clonotype was detected a few times. A much larger clone differs from this one at a single base, so this may be a read error. V and J are TRBV5-5 and TRBJ1-1; D not certain. Germline loops: CDR1 SGHKS, CDR2 YYEKEE (reference sequence). Deletions cut 4 bases from V and 1 base from J, with 5 bases between. The CDR3 sequence is 12 residues long. The CDR3 nucleotides are TGTGCCAGCAGCCACACGAACACTGAAGCTTTCTTT. It translates to CASSHTNTEAFF.

In its sample, this clonotype was seen many times. This chain uses TRBV21-1 with TRBJ1-2; the DNA was not used to check the table's D call, TRBD1. TRBV21-1 is a known pseudogene. This CDR3 has 15 amino acids. CDR3 nucleotides: TGTGCCAGCAGCCAAGGGGAGGACAGGGGCTATGGCTACACCTTC. Its protein product is CASSQGEDRGYGYTF.

This clonotype was seen ten or more times. J is TRBJ1-6 and V is TRBV9; D unresolved. The CDR3 consists of 15 residues. The V gene lost 3 bases and the J gene lost 9 bases, with 16 bases spanning the gap. CDR1 and CDR2 from the germline V gene are SGDLS and YYNGEE. The CDR3 here is CASSENNRPASPLHF. The CDR3 DNA is TGTGCCAGCAGCGAAAATAACCGACCTGCTTCACCCCTCCACTTT.